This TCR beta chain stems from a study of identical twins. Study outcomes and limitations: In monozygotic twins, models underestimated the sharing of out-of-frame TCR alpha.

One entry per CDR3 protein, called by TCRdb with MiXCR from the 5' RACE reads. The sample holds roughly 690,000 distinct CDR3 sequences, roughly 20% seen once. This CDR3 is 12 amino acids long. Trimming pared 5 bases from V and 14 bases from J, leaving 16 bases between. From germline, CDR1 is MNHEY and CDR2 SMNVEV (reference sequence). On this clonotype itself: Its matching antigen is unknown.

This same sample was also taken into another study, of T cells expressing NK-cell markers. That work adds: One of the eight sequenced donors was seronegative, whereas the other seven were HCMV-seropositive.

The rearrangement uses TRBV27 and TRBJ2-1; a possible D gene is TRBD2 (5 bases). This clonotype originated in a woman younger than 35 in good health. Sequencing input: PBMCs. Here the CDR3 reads CASSAGRTREFF. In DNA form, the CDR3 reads TGTGCCAGCAGTGCCGGTAGGACGCGGGAGTTCTTC.